This T cell receptor (beta chain) was identified during a study of blood T cell repertoires in COVID-19 (TCRdb year 2020). About the full investigation: Samples from collaborators originated in the United States, Italy and Spain and spanned both the acute and convalescent phases of COVID-19. The material from the prospective study consisted of cDNA or gDNA derived from T cells, B-cell-depleted T cells, or PBMCs. Subjects who had been exposed to COVID-19, were actively infected with it, or had recovered from it provided the deeply sampled blood TCRbeta repertoires that made up the dataset. The repertoires were released in a freely available public database intended as a resource for research on the immune response to SARS-CoV-2. The samples were drawn from the first 160 participants of the ongoing ImmuneRACE study and from some 1,300 subjects provided by 6 global collaborators. Nearly every sample came with metadata listing a de-identified subject ID, COVID-19 status, age in years and sex. HLA class I and class II types, where available, came from metadata supplied by the sample provider rather than from assay-based typing. Findings and caveats that apply to the study as a whole: Clinical and demographic metadata were provided uncurated, with the amount varying by source and participant.

TCRbeta CDR3 regions were amplified from genomic DNA by means of the immunoSEQ Assay, a bias-controlled multiplex PCR. On the study's bioinformatics: Nucleated cell counts per sample were estimated from amplification of reference gene primers within the assay. To quantify the absolute abundance of each unique TCRbeta CDR3 rearrangement, sequence reads were collapsed and filtered. For each sample, productive Simpson clonality was calculated by taking the square root of Simpson's diversity index across productive rearrangements. Imported from immuneACCESS, the table was reduced by TCRdb to in-frame sequences with V and J called. These copies leave out some clones; in studies compared against another copy, an unresolved V gene accounts for under half, and the cause of the remainder is not known. The D gene and trimming were derived from the DNA, and the V and J assignments and clone size from that table. For this sample the table gives around 230,000 clones, of which around nine tenths were detected only once. The top ten hold less than 4.5% of the sample.

Participants in the prospective study were enrolled through a virtual design, were aged roughly 18 to 100 years, and lived in some 24 United States geographic areas. Cohort assignment in the prospective study relied on participant-reported clinical history from a screening survey and a study questionnaire. In the prospective study, mobile phlebotomists collected whole blood, serum and a nasopharyngeal or oropharyngeal swab from each participant. Additional blood draws and questionnaires over an approximately two-month period could optionally be provided by prospective study participants. Before DNA extraction, prospective study blood samples were shipped either frozen or at room temperature. Details on this clone: Its antigen target is currently unknown. Qualities for individual bases were not recorded, and no much larger clone is one base off.

Inclusive of the bounding cysteine and phenylalanine, the CDR3 is 16 residues long. Only the CDR3 DNA stays, 48 bases, in frame from base 1. Sequences GTSNPN (CDR1) and SVGIG (CDR2) are obtained from the germline V gene (reference sequence). The germline V end is reduced by 1 base and the J end by 8 bases; junction bases left unmatched: 10. The rearrangement joined TRBV30 to TRBJ1-6; 8 middle bases align to TRBD1. The sequencing input was PBMCs or T cells enriched from blood (not recorded which). This sequence was found in a woman in her twenties or thirties with acute COVID-19. The nucleotides read TGTGCCTGGAGTGATACTTTACAGGGGGACCATTCACCCCTCCACTTT. Its coded protein is CAWSDTLQGDHSPLHF.